This is a list of T cell receptor beta chains from one sample in a study of blood T cell repertoires in COVID-19. Profiling relied on immunoSEQ multiplex PCR, and the TCRdb table lists in-frame clones only, not all of them. The sample includes approximately 120,000 clones, around 80% of them seen just once. Sequencing was performed on peripheral blood. Every receptor here comes from a man aged 35 to 55 with active or convalescent COVID-19. CDR3s include the opening cysteine and the closing phenylalanine or tryptophan. The D gene is left open where the match is weak. Some rows mark clone size as missing; the rest say once, few, many or name a class of expanded clone.

>many|TRBD1|TRBJ2-1|TRBV24-1
CATGRGLDEQFF
TGTGCCACCGGCAGGGGGCTCGATGAGCAGTTCTTC
>NA|NA|TRBJ1-1|TRBV30
CAWSSTMVLPTEAFF
TGTGCCTGGAGTTCAACCATGGTCCTACCCACCGAAGCTTTCTTT
>NA|TRBD2|TRBJ2-5|TRBV6-5
CASSVAGAESTQYF
TGTGCCAGCAGCGTAGCGGGAGCTGAATCGACCCAGTACTTC
>NA|NA|TRBJ1-1|TRBV10-3
CAISESTGNTEAFF
TGTGCCATCAGTGAGTCGACAGGTAACACTGAAGCTTTCTTT
>NA|NA|TRBJ1-4|TRBV19
CASSGERATNEKLFF
TGTGCCAGTAGTGGGGAGAGGGCAACTAATGAAAAACTGTTTTTT
>many|TRBD1|TRBJ1-2|TRBV19
CASSPVRDRGVRNYGYTF
TGTGCCAGTAGCCCTGTAAGGGACAGGGGAGTTCGAAACTATGGCTACACCTTC
>NA|TRBD2|TRBJ2-7|TRBV2
CACGSRSYEQYF
TGTGCCTGCGGGAGTAGATCCTACGAGCAGTACTTC
>NA|NA|TRBJ1-5|TRBV19
CASSIGYEVRNQPQHF
TGTGCCAGTAGTATTGGCTATGAGGTACGTAATCAGCCCCAGCATTTT
>NA|TRBD2|TRBJ2-7|TRBV18
CASSPPRGGAEQYF
TGTGCCAGCTCACCACCGAGGGGAGGGGCCGAGCAGTACTTC
>NA|NA|TRBJ1-3|TRBV6-5
CASSRGGGAGNTIYF
TGTGCCAGCAGCCGCGGGGGAGGGGCTGGAAACACCATATATTTT
>NA|NA|TRBJ1-5|TRBV16
CASSQHQGGQPQHF
TGTGCCAGCAGCCAACACCAGGGAGGTCAGCCCCAGCATTTT
>NA|TRBD1|TRBJ1-5|TRBV19
CASSIGTGVRQPQHF
TGTGCCAGTAGTATAGGGACAGGGGTTCGGCAGCCCCAGCATTTT
>NA|NA|TRBJ2-3|TRBV4-1
CASSQDWARVTQYF
TGCGCCAGCAGCCAAGATTGGGCGCGCGTTACGCAGTATTTT
>once|NA|TRBJ2-5|TRBV24-1
CATSLESGETQYF
TGTGCCACCAGCCTAGAAAGTGGAGAGACCCAGTACTTC
>NA|TRBD2|TRBJ2-1|TRBV18
CASSPSLAGVSEQFF
TGTGCCAGCTCACCAAGCCTAGCGGGAGTGAGTGAGCAGTTCTTC
>few|NA|TRBJ1-5|TRBV1
CTSSRADSDSNQPQHF
TGCACCAGCAGCCGAGCGGACAGCGACAGCAATCAGCCCCAGCATTTT
>NA|NA|TRBJ1-2|TRBV25-1
CASTGGFVYGYTF
TGTGCCAGCACGGGTGGGTTTGTCTATGGCTACACCTTC
>NA|TRBD1|TRBJ1-2|TRBV6-5
CASSQPGQGARGYTF
TGTGCCAGCAGTCAGCCGGGACAGGGGGCTCGAGGCTACACCTTC
>few|TRBD2|TRBJ2-7|TRBV6-1
CASSEFGGRAEQYF
TGTGCCAGCAGTGAATTCGGGGGGAGGGCCGAGCAGTACTTC
>NA|NA|TRBJ2-2|TRBV6-5
CASSSQGLTGELFF
TGTGCCAGCAGTTCCCAGGGTTTAACCGGGGAGCTGTTTTTT
>NA|NA|TRBJ2-7|TRBV6-2/TRBV6-3
CASSPHYEQYF
TGTGCCAGCAGTCCCCACTACGAGCAGTACTTC
>NA|TRBD1|TRBJ1-1|TRBV14
CASSLTGGGTEAFF
TGTGCCAGCAGCCTAACAGGGGGCGGGACTGAAGCTTTCTTT
>few|NA|TRBJ1-2|TRBV6-5
CASSSLWEGGYGYTF
TGTGCCAGCAGTTCCCTATGGGAGGGAGGCTATGGCTACACCTTC
>NA|NA|TRBJ1-2|TRBV30
CAWSVNTGNGYTF
TGTGCCTGGAGTGTAAATACAGGGAATGGCTACACCTTC
>once|TRBD1|TRBJ2-5|TRBV5-1
CASSLDGTGVETQYF
TGCGCCAGCAGCTTAGACGGGACAGGCGTAGAGACCCAGTACTTC
>NA|NA|TRBJ2-1|TRBV9
CASSVGSSRRGNNEQFF
TGTGCCAGCAGCGTAGGGTCTTCTCGTAGGGGGAACAATGAGCAGTTCTTC
>NA|TRBD1|TRBJ2-7|TRBV10-2
CASSEGTVYEQYF
TGCGCCAGCAGTGAAGGGACAGTTTACGAGCAGTACTTC
>NA|NA|TRBJ2-3|TRBV3-1/TRBV3-2
CASGRDTSTDTQYF
TGTGCCAGCGGTCGGGACACTAGCACAGATACGCAGTATTTT
>few|TRBD1|TRBJ1-2|TRBV28
CASSFLDREEYGYTF
TGTGCCAGCAGTTTTCTTGACAGGGAGGAATATGGCTACACCTTC
>once|NA|TRBJ2-1|TRBV5-6
CASSFGVGGEQFF
TGTGCCAGCAGCTTCGGGGTTGGTGGTGAGCAGTTCTTC
>NA|TRBD1|TRBJ2-7|TRBV19
CASRKGTGSYEQYF
TGTGCCAGTAGGAAGGGGACAGGGTCCTACGAGCAGTACTTC
>NA|TRBD1|TRBJ1-1|TRBV4-2
CASSQDWDRNTEAFF
TGTGCCAGCAGCCAAGATTGGGACAGGAACACTGAAGCTTTCTTT
>once|TRBD2|TRBJ2-1|TRBV19
CASSIKRGGEQFF
TGTGCCAGTAGTATCAAAAGGGGAGGGGAGCAGTTCTTC
>NA|TRBD2|TRBJ2-7|TRBV25-1
CASHPGGPYEQYF
TGTGCCAGCCACCCGGGGGGGCCCTACGAGCAGTACTTC
>NA|TRBD1|TRBJ1-6|TRBV10-3
CAISEFAPGQGGNSPLHF
TGTGCCATCAGTGAGTTCGCCCCGGGACAGGGAGGGAATTCACCCCTCCACTTT
>NA|NA|TRBJ1-1|TRBV19
CASSFDREAFF
TGTGCCAGTAGTTTTGACAGGGAAGCTTTCTTT
>NA|TRBD1|TRBJ1-1|TRBV11-2
CASRLDRGGTNTEAFF
TGTGCCAGCAGACTTGACAGGGGTGGTACGAACACTGAAGCTTTCTTT
>NA|NA|TRBJ2-1|TRBV10-3
CAISEPGSNEQFF
TGTGCCATCAGTGAGCCCGGGAGCAATGAGCAGTTCTTC
>NA|TRBD1|TRBJ1-2|TRBV29-1
CSAPGQEGGYTF
TGCAGCGCCCCGGGACAGGAGGGCGGCTACACCTTC
>NA|NA|TRBJ1-2|TRBV5-1
CASSLQGSSYGYTF
TGCGCCAGCAGCTTGCAGGGTTCCAGCTATGGCTACACCTTC
>NA|NA|TRBJ1-2|TRBV14
CASSLGGTWHDGYTF
TGTGCCAGCAGCCTGGGGGGGACCTGGCACGATGGCTACACCTTC
>NA|TRBD1|TRBJ1-2|TRBV28
CASILGRGHSYGYTF
TGTGCCAGCATTTTAGGCAGGGGGCATAGCTATGGCTACACCTTC
>NA|TRBD1|TRBJ1-1|TRBV19
CASISRDRGIGAFF
TGTGCCAGTATTTCGCGGGACAGGGGGATAGGAGCTTTCTTT
>NA|NA|TRBJ1-1|TRBV29-1
CSVPSGGWGSTEAFF
TGCAGCGTCCCCAGCGGGGGGTGGGGGAGTACTGAAGCTTTCTTT
>NA|NA|TRBJ1-2|TRBV5-1
CASGFGQNYGYTF
TGCGCCAGCGGGTTCGGACAGAACTATGGCTACACCTTC
>NA|TRBD1|TRBJ1-3|TRBV30
CAWSAPPPGQKDSGNTIYF
TGTGCCTGGAGCGCACCCCCCCCGGGACAGAAGGACTCTGGAAACACCATATATTTT
>NA|NA|TRBJ2-7|TRBV6-5
CASSSPQGMGYEQYF
TGTGCCAGCAGTTCACCACAGGGTATGGGCTACGAGCAGTACTTC
>NA|TRBD2|TRBJ2-1|TRBV7-3
CASSAGLANEQFF
TGTGCCAGCAGCGCGGGACTAGCAAATGAGCAGTTCTTC
>NA|TRBD1|TRBJ1-6|TRBV28
CASSLPGQGAGPLHF
TGTGCCAGCAGTTTACCGGGACAGGGGGCGGGTCCCCTCCACTTT
>few|NA|TRBJ1-3|TRBV4-3
CASRLTSPRGNTIYF
TGCGCCAGCCGCTTAACATCACCCAGAGGAAACACCATATATTTT
>NA|NA|TRBJ2-3|TRBV5-1
CASSLVVATDTQYF
TGCGCCAGCAGCTTGGTCGTAGCTACAGATACGCAGTATTTT